These 21 T cell receptor beta chains came from one sample sequenced in a study of CD8 T cells in Susac syndrome. Random hexamers were used to reverse transcribe the RNA input (roughly 0.5 to 1 ug). From the immunoSEQ multiplex PCR reads, TCRdb called clonotypes with MiXCR, one entry per CDR3 protein. The repertoire holds approximately 210,000 distinct CDR3 sequences, with around 96% as singletons. Sample: CD4+ T cells from PBMCs. These receptors were taken from a human donor with multiple sclerosis.

The V call is TRBV23-1, the J call TRBJ1-6, with a possible D match to TRBD1 (6 bases). TRBV23-1 is given ORF status, its function remaining uncertain. The CDR3 loop spans 17 amino acids. V dropped 4 bases and J dropped 10 bases, with 23 bases sitting between them. The CDR3 region is CASSLLNYRDRASPLHF. CDR3 nucleotide sequence: TGCGCCAGCAGTCTTCTCAACTACAGGGACCGGGCGTCACCCCTCCACTTT.

The V gene is TRBV7-8, the J gene TRBJ2-5; 7 nucleotides agree with TRBD1. The germline V gene encodes CDR1 SGHVS and CDR2 FQNEAQ. V gave up 6 bases and J gave up 5 bases; unmatched junction bases: 9. The CDR3 runs to 14 residues. The DNA of the CDR3 is TGTGCCAGCAGACATACAGGGGTTCAGGAGACCCAGTACTTC. Translating it yields CASRHTGVQETQYF.

The chain couples TRBV30 to TRBJ2-3, with D possibly being TRBD1 (6 bases). Trimming pared 6 bases from V and 0 bases from J, leaving 13 bases between. Germline lookup yields CDR1 GTSNPN and CDR2 SVGIG (reference sequence). CDR3 size: 14 residues. The CDR3 nucleotides are TGTGCCTGTCGCAGGGGACCAAGCACAGATACGCAGTATTTT. Translation: CACRRGPSTDTQYF.

The chain is built from TRBV27 and TRBJ2-5; D may be TRBD2 (5 bases). The V gene lost 6 bases and the J gene lost 7 bases, with 9 bases spanning the gap. Germline V gives CDR1 MNHEY, CDR2 SMNVEV (reference sequence). CDR3 size: 11 residues. In DNA, the CDR3 is TGTGCCAGCAGCCACCGGGGGACCCAGTACTTC. Protein sequence: CASSHRGTQYF.

The chain links TRBV29-1 to TRBJ2-1, with TRBD1 matching over 7 bases. Trimming cost V 4 bases and J 0 bases; bases outside gene matches: 6. The CDR3 is 15 amino acids. CDR1 is SQVTM, CDR2 ANQGSEA, per germline. The CDR3 protein is CSVAGQTLSYNEQFF. The CDR3 nucleotides read TGCAGCGTTGCGGGACAGACCCTCTCCTACAATGAGCAGTTCTTC.

CDR3 protein: CASSDTFRGNEQFF. The CDR3 DNA reads as TGTGCCAGCAGTGACACATTCAGGGGTAATGAGCAGTTCTTC. This sequence joins TRBV6-1 and TRBJ2-1; the D gene is possibly TRBD1 (6 bases). V lost 3 bases and J lost 7, with 13 bases in between. CDR3 size: 14 residues. CDR1 and CDR2 (germline): MNHNS, SASEGT.

This rearrangement joins TRBV3-1 to TRBJ1-2; a weak D match, TRBD1 (5 bases). The germline V gene encodes CDR1 LGHDT and CDR2 YNNKEL (reference sequence). This CDR3 comprises 12 residues. Between the trimmed V and J ends, which lost 6 bases and 3 bases, there was a span of 8 bases. The CDR3 DNA is TGTGCCAGCAGAGGAGGGGACTATGGCTACACCTTC. The encoded protein is CASRGGDYGYTF. Complete variable domain (other parts from reference TRBV3-1 and TRBJ1-2): DTAVSQTPKYLVTQMGNDKSIKCEQNLGHDTMYWYKQDSKKFLKIMFSYNNKELIINETVPNRFSPKSPDKAHLNLHINSLELGDSAVYFCASRGGDYGYTFGSGTRLTVV.

V and J are TRBV20-1 and TRBJ2-7; D perhaps matches TRBD2 (5 bases). CDR3 length equals 14 residues. Germline values: CDR1 DFQATT, CDR2 SNEGSKA (reference sequence). The V end was cut by 0 bases, the J end by 5 bases, with 14 bases between. CDR3 amino acids: CSAREMRVYDEQYF. The CDR3 DNA reads TGCAGTGCTAGAGAGATGAGGGTATACGACGAGCAGTACTTC.

The chain joins TRBV7-2 to TRBJ2-5; D remains unclear. Germline lookup yields CDR1 SGHTA and CDR2 FQGNSA. This CDR3 is 14 amino acids long. Trimming removed 0 bases at V and 7 bases at J, with 12 bases between. This CDR3 reads CASSLARLKRTQYF. The CDR3 DNA sequence: TGTGCCAGCAGCTTAGCGCGACTCAAACGGACCCAGTACTTC.

The chain uses TRBV9 and TRBJ2-7; TRBD1 might be the D (5 bases). The CDR3 loop spans 15 amino acids. Looked up from germline, CDR1 is SGDLS and CDR2 is YYNGEE. V lost 0 bases and J 6 bases, leaving 16 bases between the germline ends. The CDR3 protein is CASSVGLGQGGEQYF. CDR3 coding DNA: TGTGCCAGCAGCGTAGGTCTCGGGCAGGGTGGCGAGCAGTACTTC.

This chain links TRBV24-1 with TRBJ2-1; TRBD2 is a possible D gene (6 bases). CDR1 KGHDR and CDR2 SFDVKD come from the germline V gene. V lost 10 bases to trimming and J lost 9 bases, with 18 bases between them. The CDR3 contains 13 residues. This CDR3 is CATRGTSSSEQFF. CDR3 coding DNA: TGTGCCACTAGAGGGACTTCCTCAAGTGAGCAGTTCTTC.

This clonotype appeared a single time. J is TRBJ2-3 and V is TRBV12-3 or TRBV12-4; 7 positions match TRBD1. The V segment lost 4 bases and the J segment 1 base; nucleotides outside the gene matches: 2. This CDR3 region has 14 residues. The CDR3 nucleotides read TGTGCCAGCAGTTACAGGGGAGGCACAGATACGCAGTATTTT. Amino acids: CASSYRGGTDTQYF.

This chain joins TRBV30 and TRBJ2-7, with D possibly TRBD2 on 6 matching bases. V was cut by 3 bases and J by 5 bases, with 14 bases left in between. The CDR3 extends over 13 amino acids. Germline values: CDR1 GTSNPN, CDR2 SVGIG (reference sequence). The CDR3 protein is CAWSLLPGDEQYF. The CDR3 DNA follows: TGTGCCTGGAGCCTGCTGCCGGGAGACGAGCAGTACTTC.

V usage is TRBV6-2 or TRBV6-3 and J usage is TRBJ2-7; the D gene could be TRBD1 or TRBD2 (5 bases each). The CDR3 has 13 residues. V was pared by 8 bases and J by 5 bases, with 16 bases between. CDR1 MNHEY and CDR2 SVGEGT come from the germline V gene. CDR3 region: CASSRDVVNEQYF. The CDR3, as DNA: TGTGCCAGCTCTCGGGACGTCGTAAACGAGCAGTACTTC.

This clonotype appeared a single time. The CDR3 DNA reads TGCAGTGGTCGAGGGACGGACGAGCAGTACTTC. This gives the protein CSGRGTDEQYF. The genes are TRBV20-1 and TRBJ2-7, with D possibly called TRBD1 or TRBD2 (5 bases each). Trimming cost V 7 bases and J 5 bases, with 12 bases left between them. CDR3 length: 11 residues. Germline values: CDR1 DFQATT, CDR2 SNEGSKA (reference sequence).

The V gene is TRBV21-1, the J gene TRBJ1-5. TRBV21-1 corresponds to a pseudogene. CDR3 length: 14 amino acids. The chain's CDR3 is CASSKGRGNQPQHF. The CDR3, as DNA: TGTGCCAGCAGCAAAGGGAGGGGCAATCAGCCCCAGCATTTT.

This rearrangement joins TRBV7-3 to TRBJ2-1, with a possible D match to TRBD1 (5 bases). V was trimmed by 1 base and J by 3 bases, leaving 13 bases between them. CDR3 size: 16 residues. In germline, CDR1 is SGHTA, CDR2 FQGTGA. The CDR3 nucleotides are TGTGCCAGCAGCTTAAATGCAGGGATGGGCTACAATGAGCAGTTCTTC. This sequence encodes CASSLNAGMGYNEQFF.

The CDR3 DNA follows: TGTGCCAGCACCGGACTAGCGGTAGAGACCCAGTACTTC. Protein sequence: CASTGLAVETQYF. The genes are TRBV2 and TRBJ2-5; 10 positions match TRBD2. The CDR3 loop spans 13 amino acids. Germline V lookup: CDR1 SNHLY, CDR2 FYNNEI. V trimming: 7 bases; J trimming: 4 bases; junction bases outside the gene matches: 3.

The rearrangement uses TRBV6-5 and TRBJ2-1; TRBD2 matches 9 bases. V shed 4 bases and J 5 bases; nucleotides not matched to a gene: 9. The CDR3 spans 16 residues. Germline V gene data show CDR1 as MNHEY and CDR2 as SVGAGI. The CDR3 here is CASSSNGLAGNNEQFF. CDR3 nucleotides: TGTGCCAGCAGTTCTAACGGGCTAGCGGGAAACAATGAGCAGTTCTTC.

This clonotype was seen a handful of times. The chain is built from TRBV7-3 and TRBJ2-3; D is undetermined. The germline CDR1 and CDR2 sequences are SGHTA and FQGTGA. CDR3 size: 12 residues. V was shortened by 2 bases and J by 4 bases, with 4 bases between the two germline ends. DNA for the CDR3: TGTGCCAGCAGCTTATATGCAGATACGCAGTATTTT. Its protein is CASSLYADTQYF.

V gene TRBV3-1 combines with J gene TRBJ2-5; 12 nucleotides match TRBD2. Trimming cost V 4 bases and J 2 bases; bases outside gene matches: 5. The CDR3 loop spans 16 amino acids. Germline V lookup: CDR1 LGHDT, CDR2 YNNKEL (reference sequence). CDR3 DNA: TGTGCCAGCAGCCTCGGACTAGCGGGAATTCAAGAGACCCAGTACTTC. It codes for CASSLGLAGIQETQYF.